The clone carrying this T cell receptor (beta chain) has more than one count but fewer than ten. This CDR3 spans 14 amino acids. Germline V lookup: CDR1 SEHNR, CDR2 FQNEAQ (reference sequence). Between the trimmed V and J ends, which lost 4 bases and 5 bases, there was a span of 11 bases. This record comes from a study of blood T cells in healthy people across ages. A second roughly 6 to 12 cycle PCR used barcoded and J-beta primers. TCRdb called the 5' RACE reads again in MiXCR, with one record for every CDR3 protein. Of about 1 million distinct CDR3 sequences detected, about 23% appear once; the ten largest clones hold around 0.75%. These data are also associated with another study on T cells of mothers and their children.

The chain carries TRBV7-9 and TRBJ1-4; D is uncertain. The sequenced sample consisted of blood. The TCR was taken from a girl aged 2-10 years in good health. The CDR3 DNA follows: TGTGCCAGCAGCTCATGGCCCCAAAATGAAAAACTGTTTTTT. Translation: CASSSWPQNEKLFF.